One and the same sample provided the 28 T cell receptor beta chains below, sequenced in a study of cytotoxic CD8 clonotypes in ibrutinib-treated CLL. Produced via immunoSEQ multiplex PCR; TCRdb's table is partial and in-frame only. This table holds roughly 58,000 clones, roughly 49% found once. Sequencing used PBMCs, obtained at disease progression, from a patient treated with ibrutinib. The source is a human donor with chronic lymphocytic leukemia.

V gene TRBV7-2 combines with J gene TRBJ2-1; D is uncertain. The CDR3 covers 14 residues. V was pared by 5 bases and J by 0 bases, with 8 bases between. Germline V gene sequence: CDR1 SGHTA, CDR2 FQGNSA. CDR3 sequence (DNA): TGTGCCAGCAGCCCCCTTAGCTCCTACAATGAGCAGTTCTTC. Translation: CASSPLSSYNEQFF.

This sequence joins TRBV6-5 and TRBJ2-7; TRBD1 matches 7 bases. V lost 5 bases to trimming and J lost 4 bases; unmatched junction nucleotides: 8. Germline CDR1 reads MNHEY; CDR2 reads SVGAGI. CDR3 size: 14 residues. CDR3 in DNA: TGTGCCAGCAGTCCGGTCGGGACAGTATACGAGCAGTACTTC. It codes for CASSPVGTVYEQYF.

There are a few counts of this clone. The rearrangement joins TRBV11-2 to TRBJ1-6; D gene uncertain. Trimming pared 3 bases from V and 5 bases from J, leaving 5 bases between. Germline V gene sequence: CDR1 SGHAT, CDR2 FQNNGV. The CDR3 sequence is 13 residues long. The chain's CDR3 is CASSFRDNSPLHF. CDR3 coding DNA: TGTGCCAGCAGCTTTAGGGATAATTCACCCCTCCACTTT.

V is TRBV28 and J is TRBJ2-3; D not certain. This CDR3 contains 12 residues. Germline V gives CDR1 MDHEN, CDR2 SYDVKM. Trimming shortened V by 2 bases and J by 3 bases, and 3 bases separated the two germline ends. For the CDR3, the DNA is TGTGCCAGCAGTTTACCAACAGATACGCAGTATTTT. Residues: CASSLPTDTQYF.

This clone appeared a single time. The chain links TRBV19 to TRBJ2-3; D may be TRBD1 (5 bases). This CDR3 is built from 15 residues. Trimming cost V 3 bases and J 5 bases, with 15 bases left between them. Germline-derived CDR1 and CDR2 are LNHDA and SQIVND (reference sequence). The DNA of the CDR3 is TGTGCCAGTAGTATTTCAGGGAAATTGGGAGATACGCAGTATTTT. Residues: CASSISGKLGDTQYF.

This clone came up once. The genes are TRBV29-1 and TRBJ1-5, with 9 bases identical to TRBD1. The CDR3 is made up of 12 amino acids. Per germline, CDR1 SQVTM and CDR2 ANQGSEA. Trimming at V came to 7 bases and at J to 4 bases, leaving 2 bases not matched to a gene. CDR3 DNA sequence: TGCAGCGCCGGACAGGGGAATCAGCCCCAGCATTTT. Translation gives CSAGQGNQPQHF.

This chain connects TRBV5-6 to TRBJ1-4; D call uncertain. The V gene's germline CDR1 is SGHDT and CDR2 YYEEEE. V lost 4 bases and J 13 bases, leaving 17 bases between the germline ends. The CDR3 spans 13 residues. The CDR3 DNA reads TGTGCCAGCAGCCGGACTGCTGCTGGGGTACTGTTTTTT. As protein: CASSRTAAGVLFF.

This chain's CDR3 is CASSIGEGHGVKQYF. The CDR3 region has the DNA TGTGCCAGTAGTATAGGCGAGGGGCATGGGGTGAAGCAGTACTTC. The chain is built from TRBV19 and TRBJ2-7; either TRBD1 or TRBD2 may fit D (5 bases each). The CDR3 runs to 15 residues. Germline lookup yields CDR1 LNHDA and CDR2 SQIVND (reference sequence). V was clipped by 1 base and J by 8 bases, with 18 bases between them.

The gene calls are TRBV5-4 and TRBJ2-1; D may be TRBD2 (6 bases). The germline CDR1 and CDR2 sequences are SGHNT and YYREEE (reference sequence). This CDR3 spans 12 amino acids. Trimming took 7 bases from V and 9 from J, leaving 14 bases between them. In DNA form, the CDR3 reads TGTGCCAGCCTATTATTGGGGGGTGAGCAGTTCTTC. Translated: CASLLLGGEQFF.

Written as DNA, the CDR3 is TGTGCCAGCAGCTTAGGGACTAGCGGCTACAATGAGCAGTTCTTC. Translation: CASSLGTSGYNEQFF. V usage is TRBV7-6 and J usage is TRBJ2-1; 10 bases align to TRBD2. V lost 1 base to trimming and J lost 3 bases; unmatched junction nucleotides: 0. In germline, CDR1 is SGHVS, CDR2 FNYEAQ. The CDR3 sequence is 15 residues long.

The chain carries TRBV10-3 and TRBJ1-2; the D is unclear. Trimming removed 3 bases from V and 5 bases from J, with 16 bases in between. Germline V lookup: CDR1 ENHRY, CDR2 SYGVKD. The CDR3 is 15 amino acids. The CDR3 here is CAISDTERSHYGYTF. The CDR3 bases are TGTGCCATCAGTGACACTGAGCGCAGCCATTATGGCTACACCTTC.

The rearrangement uses TRBV18 and TRBJ1-3; the match to TRBD1 covers 8 bases. Trimming took 0 bases from V and 8 from J; bases not matched to a gene: 9. There are 16 residues in the CDR3. Per the germline V gene, CDR1 is KGHSH and CDR2 is LQKENI. CDR3 bases: TGTGCCAGCTCACCACCGGGTGGACAGGGAATAGACACCATATATTTT. This translates into CASSPPGGQGIDTIYF.

The chain has TRBV9 and TRBJ2-5; the match to TRBD2 covers 8 bases. Germline CDR1 SGDLS, CDR2 YYNGEE. This CDR3 comprises 19 residues. V dropped 3 bases and J dropped 1; count of bases not matched to a gene: 17. CDR3 residues: CASSAGGVAGRSPQETQYF. The CDR3 DNA follows: TGTGCCAGCAGCGCCGGGGGAGTAGCGGGACGCAGCCCCCAAGAGACCCAGTACTTC.

This sequence joins TRBV7-9 and TRBJ1-3; D is uncertain. Germline-derived CDR1 and CDR2 are SEHNR and FQNEAQ (reference sequence). V was pared by 3 bases and J by 4 bases, with 10 bases between. The CDR3 is made up of 14 amino acids. The CDR3 DNA follows: TGTGCCAGCAGCTTCTTAGGGTTGGGAAACACCATATATTTT. Translation gives CASSFLGLGNTIYF. Full variable domain (missing parts from reference TRBV7-9 and TRBJ1-3): DTGVSQNPRHKITKRGQNVTFRCDPISEHNRLYWYRQTLGQGPEFLTYFQNEAQLEKSRLLSDRFSAERPKGSFSTLEIQRTEQGDSAMYLCASSFLGLGNTIYFGEGSWLTVV.

The chain recombines TRBV28 with TRBJ1-2, with D possibly matching TRBD1 (5 bases). Germline CDR1 and CDR2: MDHEN and SYDVKM. V was clipped by 2 bases and J by 5 bases, with 15 bases between them. This CDR3 has 15 residues. CDR3 amino acids: CASSLEGRKFYGYTF. The CDR3 nucleotides are TGTGCCAGCAGTTTAGAGGGACGGAAGTTTTATGGCTACACCTTC.

V gene TRBV25-1 combines with J gene TRBJ2-5; D may correspond to TRBD1 or TRBD2 (5 bases each). The CDR3 loop spans 11 amino acids. The V end was cut by 6 bases, the J end by 7 bases, with 9 bases between. The germline gives CDR1 MGHDK, CDR2 SYGVNS. For the CDR3, the DNA is TGTGCCAGCAGGTCGAGGGGGACCCAGTACTTC. Amino acids: CASRSRGTQYF.

The J gene is TRBJ2-7, the V gene TRBV15; 7 bases are a match to TRBD1. With V trimmed by 8 bases and J by 3 bases, 7 bases remained unmatched. The CDR3 totals 13 residues. The germline V gene has CDR1 LNHNV and CDR2 YYDKDF (reference sequence). CDR3 loop: CATAYQGDYEQYF. The CDR3 DNA reads TGTGCCACCGCCTATCAGGGGGACTACGAGCAGTACTTC.

The sample holds a few counts of this clone. V usage is TRBV2 and J usage is TRBJ2-7; 9 bases align to TRBD1. CDR1 and CDR2 (germline): SNHLY, FYNNEI. The CDR3 loop spans 13 amino acids. Trimming took 5 bases from V and 6 from J; bases not matched to a gene: 5. The CDR3 DNA is TGTGCCAGCAGTCGGGACAGGGTATCCGAGCAGTACTTC. Its protein product is CASSRDRVSEQYF.

The CDR3 nucleotides are TGTGCCAGCAGCTTAGATGGAGAGGGCTACACTGAAGCTTTCTTT. It is translated as CASSLDGEGYTEAFF. This chain joins TRBV7-3 and TRBJ1-1; D uncertain. The V gene lost 2 bases and the J gene lost 3 bases, with 13 bases spanning the gap. Germline V lookup: CDR1 SGHTA, CDR2 FQGTGA. This CDR3 has 15 residues.

This chain uses TRBV9 with TRBJ2-7, with D unresolved. CDR1 SGDLS and CDR2 YYNGEE come from the germline V gene. The CDR3 is 16 amino acids. V dropped 4 bases and J dropped 0 bases, with 17 bases sitting between them. CDR3 protein: CASSPDRVRSSYEQYF. The CDR3 DNA is TGTGCCAGCAGCCCAGACCGAGTTAGGAGCTCCTACGAGCAGTACTTC. Complete variable domain (other parts from reference TRBV9 and TRBJ2-7): DSGVTQTPKHLITATGQRVTLRCSPRSGDLSVYWYQQSLDQGLQFLIQYYNGEERAKGNILERFSAQQFPDLHSELNLSSLELGDSALYFCASSPDRVRSSYEQYFGPGTRLTVT.

The V and J genes are TRBV9 and TRBJ2-3, with 7 nucleotides matching TRBD2. The CDR3 contains 15 residues. Losses at the gene ends were 3 bases for V and 3 bases for J; bases not matched to a gene: 7. The germline gives CDR1 SGDLS, CDR2 YYNGEE. CDR3: CASSDRGDGTDTQYF. The CDR3 region has the DNA TGTGCCAGCAGCGACCGGGGGGACGGTACAGATACGCAGTATTTT.

The chain recombines TRBV7-8 with TRBJ2-1; tentatively, D is TRBD1 (6 bases). The germline V and J ends were trimmed by 5 bases and 4 bases, with 15 bases remaining between them. The germline gives CDR1 SGHVS, CDR2 FQNEAQ. The CDR3 contains 15 residues. The CDR3 loop reads CASSPDRILYNEQFF. The CDR3 DNA reads as TGTGCCAGCAGCCCAGACAGGATCCTTTACAATGAGCAGTTCTTC.

The J gene is TRBJ1-4, the V gene TRBV18; 9 bases fit TRBD1. The CDR3 extends over 14 amino acids. V trimming: 3 bases; J trimming: 8 bases; junction bases outside the gene matches: 4. Per germline, CDR1 KGHSH and CDR2 LQKENI. CDR3 region: CASSPRQGDEKLFF. The CDR3 DNA reads TGTGCCAGCTCACCTCGACAGGGGGACGAAAAACTGTTTTTT.

Many counts were recorded for this clone. CDR3 coding DNA: TGTGCCAGCAGCCGGGAGACCGGGGAGCTGTTTTTT. This translates into CASSRETGELFF. The chain uses TRBV5-6 and TRBJ2-2; D possibly corresponds to TRBD2 (6 bases). The CDR3 is 12 residues long. Germline V lookup: CDR1 SGHDT, CDR2 YYEEEE. The ends were cut back, 4 bases at V and 5 bases at J, with 6 bases in the middle.

The chain couples TRBV11-1 to TRBJ2-7; D gene uncertain. The CDR3 contains 15 residues. Looked up from germline, CDR1 is SGHAT and CDR2 is FQDESV (reference sequence). The germline V and J ends were trimmed by 1 base and 4 bases, with 14 bases remaining between them. CDR3 loop: CASSLGLGFLYEQYF. CDR3 nucleotides: TGTGCCAGCAGCTTAGGATTGGGGTTCCTGTACGAGCAGTACTTC.

The rearrangement uses TRBV10-3 and TRBJ1-3; 9 bases line up with TRBD1. J lost 6 bases, V lost 6 bases, and 3 bases had no gene match. Germline loops: CDR1 ENHRY, CDR2 SYGVKD. The CDR3 runs 13 residues. DNA for the CDR3: TGTGCCATCAGCCGGACAGGGGTAAACACCATATATTTT. Translated, it gives CAISRTGVNTIYF.

This clone was counted between two and nine times. This chain joins TRBV7-3 and TRBJ1-1; D perhaps matches TRBD1 (6 bases). Germline V gives CDR1 SGHTA, CDR2 FQGTGA. The V end was cut by 4 bases, the J end by 2 bases, with 8 bases between. The CDR3 sequence is 13 residues long. CDR3 protein: CASSSDRNTEAFF. CDR3 coding DNA: TGTGCCAGCAGCTCGGACAGAAACACTGAAGCTTTCTTT.

The genes are TRBV2 and TRBJ2-1; no reliable D call. The CDR3 covers 12 residues. V was cut by 5 bases and J by 5 bases, with 7 bases left in between. Per the germline V gene, CDR1 is SNHLY and CDR2 is FYNNEI. Here the CDR3 reads CASSRVHNEQFF. The CDR3 DNA follows: TGTGCCAGCAGTAGGGTCCACAATGAGCAGTTCTTC.